This T cell receptor (beta chain) was identified during a study of blood T cell repertoires in COVID-19. Study information: PBMCs, B-cell-depleted T cells, or T cells were the source of the cDNA or gDNA that made up the material.

Participant-reported clinical history was the basis for cohort assignment. Individuals in the exposed group had encountered a COVID-19 case within 2 weeks preceding study entry. As handled by the study authors: Reference gene primer amplification yielded estimated nucleated cell counts. Profiled with immunoSEQ multiplex PCR; TCRdb holds only in-frame clones, not every one. V and J calls and clone size are those listed in that table; D and trimming were worked out from the DNA. The repertoire includes 280,000 or so clones, 85% to 90% of them detected once, and 2.5% to 3.5% sits in the top ten. Source material: PBMCs or T cells enriched from blood (not recorded which). This TCR derives from a woman between 45 and 65 years old who had been exposed to COVID-19.

CDR3 coding DNA: TGCGCCAGCATCAAGATACCGGGACAGGGGGCCCATGGCTACACCTTC. It codes for CASIKIPGQGAHGYTF. The chain is built from TRBV5-1 and TRBJ1-2; 12 bases line up with TRBD1. The germline V gene has CDR1 SGHRS and CDR2 YFSETQ. V lost 6 bases to trimming and J lost 6 bases; unmatched junction nucleotides: 12. CDR3 length: 16 residues.